The TCR beta chain described here comes from a study of shared clonotypes between healthy human individuals. The assay used deep level. Method: immunoSEQ multiplex PCR; TCRdb's copy keeps in-frame clones and lacks some. The repertoire consists of 2 million to 2.5 million clones, with around 95% occurring once and the leading ten covering around 0.13%. This CDR3 is built from 15 residues. With V trimmed by 5 bases and J by 3 bases, 10 bases remained unmatched. Germline loops: CDR1 SGHTA, CDR2 FQGNSA. Findings and caveats of the study: Larger richness was generally estimated for naive than memory subsets.

For this clone: The antigen remains unidentified.

Input material: naive CD4+ T cells sorted from blood. Described subset: CD45RA+ positively selected. The TCR was taken from a man between 18 and 35 years old in good health. The chain recombines TRBV7-2 with TRBJ2-7; TRBD2 aligns across 7 bases. The CDR3 loop is CASSRETSGVYEQYF. CDR3 DNA: TGTGCCAGCAGCCGAGAAACCAGCGGGGTCTACGAGCAGTACTTC.